The rows below give T cell receptor beta chains drawn from one sample of a study of blood T cells in healthy people across ages. TCRdb ran MiXCR on the 5' RACE reads and lists one entry per CDR3 protein. In the table there are around 790,000 distinct CDR3 sequences, 40% to 50% of which are singletons. Sequenced input: blood. These receptor sequences come from a man aged 60-69 years in good health. Each CDR3 is given with its conserved first and last residue. The D gene is left open where the match is weak. Part of the rows lack a size; the others show once, few, many or a class for expanded clones.

d_call | j_call | clone_size | v_call | cdr3_aa | cdr3_nt
TRBD2 | TRBJ2-5 | few | TRBV6-6 | CASSYWRGGRETQYF | TGTGCCAGCAGTTACTGGCGGGGGGGCCGAGAGACCCAGTACTTC
TRBD1 | TRBJ2-5 | many | TRBV6-6 | CASRLTGGETQYF | TGTGCCAGCAGGCTTACAGGGGGAGAGACCCAGTACTTC
TRBD2 | TRBJ2-7 | NA | TRBV7-6 | CASSLATSGGAYEQYF | TGTGCCAGCAGCTTAGCGACTAGCGGGGGGGCCTACGAGCAGTACTTC
TRBD1 | TRBJ2-7 | few | TRBV10-2 | CASSVQGALYEQYF | TGCGCCAGCAGTGTACAGGGGGCCCTCTACGAGCAGTACTTC
NA | TRBJ2-2 | few | TRBV2 | CASSADTPNTGELFF | TGTGCCAGCAGTGCGGACACCCCGAACACCGGGGAGCTGTTTTTT
NA | TRBJ1-6 | NA | TRBV12-3/TRBV12-4 | CASHRDTNSPLHF | TGTGCCAGCCACCGGGACACCAATTCACCCCTCCACTTT
NA | TRBJ1-5 | few | TRBV6-1 | CASSPTGFEGNQPQHF | TGTGCCAGCAGTCCCACAGGTTTCGAAGGCAATCAGCCCCAGCATTTT
NA | TRBJ1-6 | NA | TRBV12-3/TRBV12-4 | CASSYLPGLNSPLHF | TGTGCCAGCAGTTACCTTCCTGGTTTAAATTCTCCCCTCCACTTT
TRBD2 | TRBJ2-5 | few | TRBV4-3 | CASSQGGTSSPGVESQYF | TGCGCCAGCAGCCAAGGAGGGACTAGCTCGCCTGGGGTGGAGTCCCAGTACTTC
NA | TRBJ2-7 | NA | TRBV7-2 | CASSLGGEPSYEQYF | TGTGCCAGCAGCTTAGGGGGGGAGCCCTCCTACGAGCAGTACTTC
TRBD2 | TRBJ2-3 | NA | TRBV24-1 | CATSDNLGDGKSGGAKDTQYF | TGTGCCACCAGTGATAATCTGGGGGACGGAAAAAGCGGGGGGGCCAAAGATACGCAGTATTTT
NA | TRBJ2-1 | NA | TRBV12-3/TRBV12-4 | CASRIRLRGSYNEQFF | TGTGCCAGCAGGATCCGACTAAGGGGAAGCTACAATGAGCAGTTCTTC
NA | TRBJ1-2 | few | TRBV6-6 | CASSYSRLAREDYGYTF | TGTGCCAGCAGTTACTCGAGACTGGCCAGGGAGGACTATGGCTACACCTTC
NA | TRBJ2-4 | NA | TRBV7-9 | CASSLTTGLGIQYF | TGTGCCAGCAGCCTCACGACAGGTCTCGGCATTCAGTACTTC
TRBD2 | TRBJ2-7 | NA | TRBV7-9 | CASSFWGSGGYEQYF | TGTGCCAGCAGCTTCTGGGGTAGCGGGGGCTACGAGCAGTACTTC
TRBD1 | TRBJ1-5 | NA | TRBV20-1 | CSASVGTEGNQPQHF | TGCAGTGCTAGTGTTGGGACAGAGGGGAATCAGCCCCAGCATTTT
TRBD1 | TRBJ2-7 | NA | TRBV12-3/TRBV12-4 | CASRATGGAVYEQYF | TGTGCCAGCAGGGCTACAGGGGGCGCGGTATACGAGCAGTACTTC
TRBD2 | TRBJ2-1 | NA | TRBV2 | CASSEAIAGSGQFF | TGTGCCAGCAGTGAAGCTATAGCGGGGAGTGGGCAGTTCTTC
TRBD2 | TRBJ2-5 | NA | TRBV7-2 | CASSLELAGGQETQYF | TGTGCCAGCAGCTTAGAGCTAGCGGGGGGGCAGGAGACCCAGTACTTC
NA | TRBJ2-3 | NA | TRBV5-4 | CASSSLADTQYF | TGTGCCAGCAGCTCCTTAGCGGATACGCAGTATTTT
NA | TRBJ2-7 | NA | TRBV11-2 | CASSLGHNEQYF | TGTGCCAGCAGCTTGGGTCACAATGAGCAGTACTTC
NA | TRBJ2-7 | NA | TRBV5-8 | CASTLLTDYEQYF | TGTGCCAGCACCTTATTGACAGACTACGAGCAGTACTTC
TRBD2 | TRBJ2-1 | many | TRBV20-1 | CSAPGVAGDLREQFF | TGCAGTGCTCCCGGGGTAGCGGGGGACCTTAGGGAGCAGTTCTTC
TRBD1 | TRBJ1-5 | NA | TRBV15 | CATSRESGGGQPQHF | TGTGCCACCAGCAGAGAATCAGGGGGAGGTCAGCCCCAGCATTTT
TRBD2 | TRBJ2-3 | once | TRBV20-1 | CSATPGAGRADTQYF | TGCAGTGCTACCCCCGGGGCAGGGAGGGCAGATACGCAGTATTTT
NA | TRBJ1-4 | few | TRBV7-9 | CASSLAGTVLRGEKLFF | TGTGCCAGCAGCTTAGCGGGAACCGTCCTCAGGGGTGAAAAACTGTTTTTT
TRBD1 | TRBJ2-3 | NA | TRBV5-1 | CASSFSGGAVGDTQYF | TGCGCCAGCAGCTTCTCAGGGGGCGCAGTTGGAGATACGCAGTATTTT
NA | TRBJ1-1 | NA | TRBV10-3 | CAISATGQEYSGAFF | TGTGCCATCAGTGCAACGGGCCAGGAATATTCTGGGGCTTTCTTT
TRBD1 | TRBJ1-1 | NA | TRBV29-1 | CSVEPGGMNTEAFF | TGCAGCGTGGAGCCAGGGGGCATGAACACTGAAGCTTTCTTT
TRBD2 | TRBJ2-7 | NA | TRBV19 | CVSRKSGAPYEQYF | TGTGTCAGTAGGAAGAGCGGGGCCCCCTACGAGCAGTACTTC
NA | TRBJ1-1 | few | TRBV28 | CASTQGTGTEAFF | TGTGCCAGCACCCAGGGCACAGGCACTGAAGCTTTCTTT
NA | TRBJ1-2 | once | TRBV18 | CASSPPESGGDYGYTF | TGTGCCAGCTCACCACCGGAGTCGGGAGGGGATTATGGCTACACCTTC
NA | TRBJ2-5 | NA | TRBV6-5 | CASSYTGRGETQYF | TGTGCCAGCAGTTACACGGGGCGCGGGGAGACCCAGTACTTC
NA | TRBJ2-3 | few | TRBV12-3/TRBV12-4 | CASTSGGLARADTQYF | TGTGCCAGCACCTCCGGGGGGCTAGCCCGGGCAGATACGCAGTATTTT